The 13 T cell receptor beta chains below were found in one sample sequenced in a study of T cells in women clearing cervical HPV infection. The table came from immunoSEQ multiplex PCR; TCRdb's copy has only in-frame clones and leaves some out. The sample spans 30,000 to 40,000 clones; the ten largest clones claim roughly 6.5%. Sequences were obtained from blood buffy coat. These receptors were collected from a woman between 18 and 75 years old with a cervical HPV16 infection that either progressed to CIN3+ or cleared (not recorded which).

For this clone: The read ends 3 residues early relative to the CDR3; the germline J gene fills the gap. The chain links TRBV20-1 to TRBJ2-3, with TRBD1 matching over 9 bases. V lost 6 bases and J lost 2; bases outside the gene matches: 6. The germline CDR1 and CDR2 sequences are DFQATT and SNEGSKA (reference sequence). The CDR3 totals 14 residues. The covered CDR3 bases are TGCAGTGCCGTCCGGGACAGGGCCACAGATACG. It translates to CSAVRDRATDT. The full CDR3 protein reads CSAVRDRATDTQYF.

Regarding this clone: The sequence runs out 3 residues before the end of the CDR3; the remainder is reconstructed from the germline J gene. This chain connects TRBV6-1 to TRBJ1-5; TRBD1 is a possible D gene (5 bases). CDR1 is MNHNS, CDR2 SASEGT, per germline. V lost 2 bases and J lost 7, with 15 bases in between. This CDR3 has 15 residues. The part of the CDR3 DNA that was read is TGTGCCAGCAGTGAATTTGGGCAGGGAAGCCAGCCC. This encodes CASSEFGQGSQP. The full CDR3 sequence reads CASSEFGQGSQPQHF.

Regarding this clone: With the read ending 3 residues before the CDR3 end, the germline J gene is used to fill in that end. This chain connects TRBV7-2 to TRBJ2-5; 7 nucleotides agree with TRBD1. Germline V gene sequence: CDR1 SGHTA, CDR2 FQGNSA. The CDR3 loop spans 15 amino acids. V shed 0 bases, J shed 4 bases, and the junction held 5 bases outside the gene matches. The CDR3: CASSLAKGAGETQYF. The sequenced part of the CDR3 DNA is TGTGCCAGCAGCTTAGCCAAGGGGGCGGGAGAGACC.

With regard to this clone: The read terminates 3 residues before the CDR3 end, so the remaining end is supplied by the germline J gene. The chain carries TRBV12-3 or TRBV12-4 and TRBJ2-1, with D perhaps matching TRBD1 (5 bases). The CDR3 extends over 13 amino acids. Trimming removed 6 bases at V and 9 bases at J, with 15 bases between. Here the CDR3 reads CASSLSSGIEQFF. The CDR3 bases that were read are TGTGCCAGCAGCCTCTCTTCAGGGATTGAG.

A note on this clone: The CDR3 end falls 3 residues outside the read, so it is completed with the germline J gene. This sample includes further DNA sequences coding for the same CDR3. The chain is built from TRBV19 and TRBJ2-7; D might be TRBD1 (6 bases). V lost 5 bases and J lost 2, with 13 bases in between. Germline lookup yields CDR1 LNHDA and CDR2 SQIVND (reference sequence). The CDR3 runs 14 residues. The sequenced CDR3 bases are TGTGCCAGTAGTGACCGCAGGGGCCCCTACGAG. It yields the protein CASSDRRGPYE. The full CDR3 reads CASSDRRGPYEQYF.

A word on this clone: The read finishes 3 residues shy of the CDR3 end, and the germline J gene is used to complete it. The rearrangement uses TRBV19 and TRBJ2-1, with 8 bases fitting TRBD1. CDR1 is LNHDA, CDR2 SQIVND, per germline (reference sequence). CDR3 size: 14 residues. The junction had 8 bases not matched to a gene; V was cut back by 5 bases and J by 8 bases. The CDR3 sequence: CASSRQGAGDEQFF. The sequenced CDR3 bases are TGTGCCAGTAGTCGCCAGGGGGCAGGGGATGAG.

This chain's CDR3 is CASSPMDGVRTEAFF. CDR3 DNA (partial): TGTGCCAGCTCACCAATGGACGGGGTGAGAACTGAA. The rearrangement links TRBV18 to TRBJ1-1, with D unclear. Sequencing ends 3 residues short of the CDR3 end; the germline J gene provides the rest. Germline CDR1 is KGHSH and CDR2 is LQKENI. Between the trimmed V and J ends, which lost 2 bases and 5 bases, there was a span of 15 bases. The CDR3 length is 15 residues.

A note on this clone: The sequenced fragment ends 3 residues before the CDR3 boundary, so the rest is inferred from the germline J gene. The rearrangement joins TRBV5-4 to TRBJ2-5; 7 bases match TRBD1. Germline V lookup: CDR1 SGHNT, CDR2 YYREEE (reference sequence). The CDR3 is 15 residues long. CDR3 sequence reads: CASSLSGTEADTQYF. The covered CDR3 bases are TGTGCCAGCAGCTTATCCGGGACAGAGGCAGATACC.

A word on this clone: The read finishes 3 residues shy of the CDR3 end, and the germline J gene is used to complete it. The chain carries TRBV19 and TRBJ2-2, with TRBD2 matching 7 bases. V lost 1 base and J lost 2; bases outside the gene matches: 7. The germline V gene encodes CDR1 LNHDA and CDR2 SQIVND (reference sequence). CDR3 length equals 17 residues. Partial CDR3 DNA: TGTGCCAGTAGTATAGGGGGGGGACGGCTCAACACCGGGGAG. This gives the protein CASSIGGGRLNTGE. The full CDR3 is CASSIGGGRLNTGELFF.

Note on this clone: The read terminates 3 residues ahead of where the CDR3 ends, so the germline J gene completes it. V is TRBV7-6 and J is TRBJ1-1; D uncertain. V lost 1 base and J 0 bases, leaving 6 bases between the germline ends. Germline CDR1 is SGHVS and CDR2 is FNYEAQ. The CDR3 loop spans 14 amino acids. Incomplete CDR3 DNA: TGTGCCAGCAGCTTAGATCCCATGAACACTGAA. Its translation: CASSLDPMNTE. The whole CDR3 reads CASSLDPMNTEAFF.

For this clone: The read gets to within 3 residues of the CDR3 end, and the germline J gene fills in the rest. The chain employs TRBV7-2 and TRBJ1-5; D remains ambiguous. This CDR3 spans 16 amino acids. V lost 0 bases to trimming and J lost 0 bases, with 9 bases between them. CDR1 and CDR2 (germline): SGHTA, FQGNSA. The chain's CDR3 is CASSLALSSSNQPQHF. CDR3 DNA (partial): TGTGCCAGCAGCTTAGCGTTATCCAGTAGCAATCAGCCC.

A word on this clone: From the germline J gene comes the end of the CDR3, since the read stops 3 residues before it. The genes are TRBV5-6 and TRBJ2-5; 15 bases match TRBD2. CDR1 is SGHDT and CDR2 is YYEEEE in the germline V gene. There are 15 residues in the CDR3. The V gene end was trimmed by 3 bases and the J gene end by 5 bases; junction bases not matched to a gene: 2. The CDR3 loop is CASSYGTSGGETQYF. Partial CDR3 DNA: TGTGCCAGCAGCTACGGGACTAGCGGGGGGGAGACC.

Note on this clone: Read coverage stops 3 residues before the CDR3 terminus; the germline J gene supplies the remainder. This rearrangement joins TRBV28 to TRBJ1-1; maybe TRBD1 (6 bases). The CDR3 has 13 residues. With 4 bases removed from V and 4 bases from J, the gap between germline ends came to 10 bases. CDR1 and CDR2 from the germline V gene are MDHEN and SYDVKM. The CDR3 DNA, read in part, is TGTGCCAGCAGTTCAGGGGTGTTCACTGAA. This codes for CASSSGVFTE. The whole CDR3 sequence is CASSSGVFTEAFF.